Listed here are 25 T cell receptor beta chains from one sample, sequenced in a study of a mutant IDH1 vaccine in newly diagnosed glioma. The time point is: week 35, safety follow-up. Alongside topical imiquimod, each dose of vaccine comprised 300 ug of mutant IDH1 20-mer peptide. Produced via immunoSEQ multiplex PCR; TCRdb's table is partial and in-frame only. The data contain 70,000 or so clones, 85% to 90% of them singletons. These receptors have no known antigen. The input for sequencing was PBMCs, taken from a glioma patient whose treatment included an IDH1 peptide vaccine. The receptors shown here come from a man aged 25-45 years with glioma.

The CDR3 reads CASSVAISGNTIYF. CDR3 DNA: TGTGCCAGCAGCGTAGCCATCTCTGGAAACACCATATATTTT. The chain employs TRBV9 and TRBJ1-3; D uncertain. Trimming took off 0 bases at V and 0 bases at J, with 4 bases between the two ends. CDR3 length: 14 residues. Germline-derived CDR1 and CDR2 are SGDLS and YYNGEE. The full variable domain, its missing parts supplied by reference TRBV9 and TRBJ1-3, is DSGVTQTPKHLITATGQRVTLRCSPRSGDLSVYWYQQSLDQGLQFLIQYYNGEERAKGNILERFSAQQFPDLHSELNLSSLELGDSALYFCASSVAISGNTIYFGEGSWLTVV.

The chain joins TRBV7-6 to TRBJ1-2; the D gene is possibly TRBD1 (5 bases). V dropped 2 bases and J dropped 4 bases, with 20 bases sitting between them. This CDR3 region has 17 residues. Germline loops: CDR1 SGHVS, CDR2 FNYEAQ. The CDR3 sequence is CASSLTLGTPIPYGYTF. CDR3 DNA sequence: TGTGCCAGCAGCTTAACTTTAGGGACCCCAATTCCCTATGGCTACACCTTC.

The rearrangement links TRBV7-8 to TRBJ1-6; D not certain. From germline, CDR1 is SGHVS and CDR2 FQNEAQ. Between the trimmed V and J ends, which lost 8 bases and 5 bases, there was a span of 10 bases. The CDR3 has 13 amino acids. The CDR3 DNA follows: TGTGCCAGCTCCGCAAGTGATAATTCACCCCTCCACTTT. Translated, it gives CASSASDNSPLHF. The whole variable domain, filled in from reference TRBV7-8 and TRBJ1-6, reads GAGVSQSPRYKVAKRGQDVALRCDPISGHVSLFWYQQALGQGPEFLTYFQNEAQLDKSGLPSDRFFAERPEGSVSTLKIQRTQQEDSAVYLCASSASDNSPLHFGNGTRLTVT.

This clone was picked up one time. The CDR3 coding sequence is TGTGCCACCAAATGGGACCGTCTCTCCTACGAGCAGTACTTC. As protein: CATKWDRLSYEQYF. V and J are TRBV27 and TRBJ2-5, with D perhaps matching TRBD1 or TRBD2 (5 bases each). The J call is uncertain, as TRBJ2-7 better fits the DNA end. The CDR3 length is 14 residues. The germline V gene encodes CDR1 MNHEY and CDR2 SMNVEV (reference sequence).

The genes are TRBV7-3 and TRBJ1-5; D ambiguous. This CDR3 region has 13 residues. V gave up 5 bases and J gave up 6 bases, with 11 bases separating them. Germline CDR1 SGHTA, CDR2 FQGTGA. CDR3 in DNA: TGTGCCAGCAGCCAATCAGACGGTCAGCCCCAGCATTTT. Translation: CASSQSDGQPQHF.

The rearrangement links TRBV28 to TRBJ2-5; weak D call: TRBD2 (5 bases). CDR3 length: 15 amino acids. CDR1 is MDHEN, CDR2 SYDVKM, per germline. V lost 4 bases and J 5 bases, leaving 17 bases between the germline ends. In DNA form, the CDR3 reads TGTGCCAGCAGTTACCAACTAGGTTTGGATGAGACCCAGTACTTC. Translating it yields CASSYQLGLDETQYF.

The chain has TRBV4-1 and TRBJ1-5; TRBD1 might be the D (5 bases). This CDR3 contains 18 residues. V was clipped by 0 bases and J by 0 bases, with 15 bases between them. Germline lookup yields CDR1 MGHRA and CDR2 YSYEKL. CDR3 protein: CASSQEAGTDYSNQPQHF. The CDR3 nucleotides are TGCGCCAGCAGCCAAGAGGCCGGGACCGACTATAGCAATCAGCCCCAGCATTTT.

The genes are TRBV28 and TRBJ1-2; TRBD1 is a possible D gene (6 bases). The V gene lost 7 bases and the J gene lost 5 bases, with 17 bases spanning the gap. From germline, CDR1 is MDHEN and CDR2 SYDVKM. The CDR3 consists of 14 residues. DNA of the CDR3: TGTGCCAGCATTGCGGGCCAGGGGAGGTATGGCTACACCTTC. Translation: CASIAGQGRYGYTF.

The rearrangement links TRBV7-9 to TRBJ2-2; D may be TRBD1 (6 bases). The germline gives CDR1 SEHNR, CDR2 FQNEAQ (reference sequence). V gave up 4 bases and J gave up 6 bases, with 15 bases separating them. The CDR3 runs to 15 residues. The CDR3 reads CASSSPTGLPGELFF. CDR3 nucleotides: TGTGCCAGCAGCTCACCGACAGGCCTGCCCGGGGAGCTGTTTTTT.

The V call is TRBV5-1, the J call TRBJ2-3; TRBD1 agrees at 7 bases. Per germline, CDR1 SGHRS and CDR2 YFSETQ. Trimming removed 3 bases from V and 2 bases from J; junction bases left unmatched: 6. The CDR3 totals 15 residues. The CDR3 loop reads CASSSAGGNTDTQYF. The DNA of the CDR3 is TGCGCCAGCAGCTCCGCAGGGGGTAACACAGATACGCAGTATTTT.

This rearrangement joins TRBV4-2 to TRBJ2-1; 9 bases are a match to TRBD2. This CDR3 has 20 residues. V shed 1 base and J 1 base; nucleotides not matched to a gene: 14. In germline, CDR1 is LGHNA, CDR2 YNFKEQ. The CDR3 sequence: CASSQGRGNSGSGSYNEQFF. DNA for the CDR3: TGTGCCAGCAGCCAAGGGAGAGGAAATAGCGGGAGTGGGTCCTACAATGAGCAGTTCTTC.

The rearrangement joins TRBV18 to TRBJ2-7; D gene ambiguous. With 1 base removed from V and 0 bases from J, the gap between germline ends came to 7 bases. The germline gives CDR1 KGHSH, CDR2 LQKENI. The CDR3 contains 14 residues. CDR3: CASSPRIDSYEQYF. Here the CDR3 DNA reads TGTGCCAGCTCACCACGAATAGACTCCTACGAGCAGTACTTC.

The chain has TRBV5-1 and TRBJ2-3, with 9 bases aligning to TRBD1. This CDR3 is 17 amino acids long. Germline CDR1 and CDR2: SGHRS and YFSETQ. Trimming took 3 bases from V and 3 from J; bases not matched to a gene: 11. The CDR3 loop is CASSWISGQGRTDTQYF. The CDR3 coding sequence is TGCGCCAGCAGCTGGATATCCGGACAGGGGCGGACAGATACGCAGTATTTT.

The chain recombines TRBV9 with TRBJ2-2, with D perhaps matching TRBD1 (6 bases). Germline V gene sequence: CDR1 SGDLS, CDR2 YYNGEE. Trimming cost V 0 bases and J 4 bases, with 7 bases left between them. The CDR3 totals 14 residues. CDR3 nucleotide sequence: TGTGCCAGCAGCGTAGAACAGGGCACCGGGGAGCTGTTTTTT. Protein product: CASSVEQGTGELFF.

V usage is TRBV6-1 and J usage is TRBJ1-2; D is unresolved. Between the trimmed V and J ends, which lost 1 base and 0 bases, there was a span of 6 bases. The CDR3 is 14 residues long. Germline V gene lookup returns CDR1 MNHNS and CDR2 SASEGT. CDR3 protein: CASSEGPANYGYTF. DNA for the CDR3: TGTGCCAGCAGTGAAGGGCCAGCTAACTATGGCTACACCTTC.

The DNA for the CDR3 is TGTGCCAGCAGCCAAGTACGGCAGGCGAACACTGAAGCTTTCTTT. Protein sequence: CASSQVRQANTEAFF. The V call is TRBV4-2, the J call TRBJ1-1; the D is unclear. The germline V gene encodes CDR1 LGHNA and CDR2 YNFKEQ. V was pared by 1 base and J by 1 base, with 10 bases between. CDR3 length: 15 amino acids.

The chain's CDR3 is CASSPIPRLGANVLTF. The DNA of the CDR3 is TGCGCCAGCAGCCCCATACCTAGGCTGGGGGCCAACGTCCTGACTTTC. The chain has TRBV5-1 and TRBJ2-6; D not resolved. The germline V and J ends were trimmed by 4 bases and 4 bases, with 15 bases remaining between them. The CDR3 loop spans 16 amino acids. Germline V gene data show CDR1 as SGHRS and CDR2 as YFSETQ.

This chain uses TRBV10-3 with TRBJ2-6; TRBD2 matches 7 bases. The V gene end was trimmed by 3 bases and the J gene end by 2 bases; junction bases not matched to a gene: 7. CDR1 ENHRY and CDR2 SYGVKD come from the germline V gene. CDR3 length: 17 residues. The CDR3 is CAISDGGVRTGANVLTF. For the CDR3, the DNA is TGTGCCATCAGTGATGGGGGGGTTAGGACTGGGGCCAACGTCCTGACTTTC.

V gene TRBV5-1 combines with J gene TRBJ2-3; maybe TRBD1 (6 bases). The CDR3 spans 14 residues. V was cut by 2 bases and J by 5 bases, with 12 bases left in between. Germline assignment: CDR1 SGHRS and CDR2 YFSETQ. The CDR3 sequence: CASSLQGREDTQYF. Here the CDR3 DNA reads TGCGCCAGCAGCTTACAGGGAAGGGAAGATACGCAGTATTTT. Together with reference TRBV5-1 and TRBJ2-3, the CDR3 gives the full variable domain: KAGVTQTPRYLIKTRGQQVTLSCSPISGHRSVSWYQQTPGQGLQFLFEYFSETQRNKGNFPGRFSGRQFSNSRSEMNVSTLELGDSALYLCASSLQGREDTQYFGPGTRLTVL.

The chain combines TRBV11-3 with TRBJ1-1; the match to TRBD1 covers 7 bases. Losses at the gene ends were 10 bases for V and 4 bases for J; bases not matched to a gene: 9. This CDR3 region has 13 residues. Germline V gene data show CDR1 as SGHNT and CDR2 as YENEEA. The CDR3 loop is CATSRQGGTEAFF. The CDR3 DNA is TGTGCCACCTCGAGACAGGGAGGCACTGAAGCTTTCTTT.

The genes are TRBV4-1 and TRBJ2-7, with TRBD1 matching 10 bases. Germline CDR1 reads MGHRA; CDR2 reads YSYEKL. The J segment lost 4 bases and the V segment lost 4 bases, leaving 4 bases of the junction unmatched. The CDR3 is made up of 14 amino acids. CDR3 protein: CASSLGQGWYEQYF. The CDR3 coding sequence is TGCGCCAGCAGCCTGGGACAGGGGTGGTACGAGCAGTACTTC.

V usage is TRBV7-2 and J usage is TRBJ2-3, with 8 bases lining up with TRBD1. Germline lookup yields CDR1 SGHTA and CDR2 FQGNSA. The V segment lost 3 bases and the J segment 3 bases; nucleotides outside the gene matches: 5. The CDR3 length is 15 residues. This chain's CDR3 is CASSFNRGWTDTQYF. CDR3 coding DNA: TGTGCCAGCAGCTTTAACAGGGGGTGGACAGATACGCAGTATTTT.

This clone was found once. As DNA, the CDR3 is TGCGCCAGCAGCCCCCGTTCAAGTGGGACAGGGTTCAGAGCTTTCTTT. Translation: CASSPRSSGTGFRAFF. The gene calls are TRBV4-3 and TRBJ1-1; TRBD1 matches at 9 bases. J lost 10 bases, V lost 4 bases, and 16 bases had no gene match. In germline, CDR1 is LGHNA, CDR2 YSLEER. The CDR3 length is 16 residues.

The chain couples TRBV7-9 to TRBJ2-2; TRBD1 matches at 10 bases. The CDR3 covers 19 residues. CDR1 is SEHNR and CDR2 is FQNEAQ in the germline V gene (reference sequence). J was trimmed by 2 bases and V by 5 bases; bases with no gene match: 14. This chain's CDR3 is CASSPPRQGAPSNTGELFF. The CDR3 DNA reads TGTGCCAGCAGCCCACCCAGACAGGGGGCCCCTAGCAACACCGGGGAGCTGTTTTTT.

This chain links TRBV5-1 with TRBJ2-5; a possible D gene is TRBD1 (6 bases). CDR3 length: 15 amino acids. Germline V gene data show CDR1 as SGHRS and CDR2 as YFSETQ. V was shortened by 2 bases and J by 0 bases, with 11 bases between the two germline ends. In nucleotides, the CDR3 is TGCGCCAGCAGCTTTGGGACACAGTACCAAGAGACCCAGTACTTC. Translating it yields CASSFGTQYQETQYF.